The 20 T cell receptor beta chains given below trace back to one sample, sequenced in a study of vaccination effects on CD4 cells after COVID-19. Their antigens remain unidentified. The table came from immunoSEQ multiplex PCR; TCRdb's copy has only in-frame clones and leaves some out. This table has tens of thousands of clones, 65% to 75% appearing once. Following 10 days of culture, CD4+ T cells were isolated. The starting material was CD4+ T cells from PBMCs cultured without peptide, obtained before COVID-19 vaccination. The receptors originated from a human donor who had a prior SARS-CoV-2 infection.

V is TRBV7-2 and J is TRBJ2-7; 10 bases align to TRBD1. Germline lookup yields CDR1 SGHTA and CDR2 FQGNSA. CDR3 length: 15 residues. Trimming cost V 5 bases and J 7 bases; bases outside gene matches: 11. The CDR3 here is CASSIRQGALGEQYF. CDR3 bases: TGTGCCAGCAGCATCAGACAGGGGGCCCTGGGGGAGCAGTACTTC.

The CDR3 protein is CASSTGTGTGLHYEQYF. Written as DNA, the CDR3 is TGTGCCAGCAGCACCGGGACCGGGACGGGGCTTCATTACGAGCAGTACTTC. The V call is TRBV7-2, the J call TRBJ2-7, with D possibly called TRBD1 or TRBD2 (5 bases each). The CDR3 totals 17 residues. V gave up 5 bases and J gave up 4 bases, with 24 bases separating them. Germline lookup yields CDR1 SGHTA and CDR2 FQGNSA. Filled out from reference TRBV7-2 and TRBJ2-7, the complete variable domain reads GAGVSQSPSNKVTEKGKDVELRCDPISGHTALYWYRQSLGQGLEFLIYFQGNSAPDKSGLPSDRFSAERTGGSVSTLTIQRTQQEDSAVYLCASSTGTGTGLHYEQYFGPGTRLTVT.

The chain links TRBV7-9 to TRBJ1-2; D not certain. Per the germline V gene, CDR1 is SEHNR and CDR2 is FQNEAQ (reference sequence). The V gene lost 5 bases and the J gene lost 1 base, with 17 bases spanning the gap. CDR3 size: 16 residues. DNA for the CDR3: TGTGCCAGCAGCCCAGGAGAGGGATTGGGTAACTATGGCTACACCTTC. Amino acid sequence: CASSPGEGLGNYGYTF.

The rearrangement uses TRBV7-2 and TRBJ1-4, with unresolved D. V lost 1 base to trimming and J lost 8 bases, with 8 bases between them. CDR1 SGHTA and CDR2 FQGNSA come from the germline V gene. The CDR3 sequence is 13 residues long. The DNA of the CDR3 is TGTGCCAGCAGCTTAGTACGGGGAGAAAAACTGTTTTTT. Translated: CASSLVRGEKLFF.

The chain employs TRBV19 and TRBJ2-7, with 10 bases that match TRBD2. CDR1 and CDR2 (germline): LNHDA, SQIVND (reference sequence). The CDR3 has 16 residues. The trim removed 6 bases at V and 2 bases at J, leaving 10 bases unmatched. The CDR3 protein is CASSSPGLAGAYEQYF. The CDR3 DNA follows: TGTGCCAGTAGCTCTCCCGGCCTAGCGGGAGCCTACGAGCAGTACTTC.

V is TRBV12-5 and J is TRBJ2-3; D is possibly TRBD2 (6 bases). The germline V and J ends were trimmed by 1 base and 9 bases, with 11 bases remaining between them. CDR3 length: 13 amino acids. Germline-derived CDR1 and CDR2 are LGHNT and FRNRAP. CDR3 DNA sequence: TGTGCTAGTGGTTTGGACGGGAGAGACACGCAGTATTTT. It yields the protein CASGLDGRDTQYF. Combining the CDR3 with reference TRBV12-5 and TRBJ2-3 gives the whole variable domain DARVTQTPRHKVTEMGQEVTMRCQPILGHNTVFWYRQTMMQGLELLAYFRNRAPLDDSGMPKDRFSAEMPDATLATLKIQPSEPRDSAVYFCASGLDGRDTQYFGPGTRLTVL.

CDR3 DNA: TGTGCCAGCAGCCCGACCACAGGGGGGAACACTGAAGCTTTCTTT. It is translated as CASSPTTGGNTEAFF. V is TRBV5-4 and J is TRBJ1-1; 8 bases line up with TRBD1. Germline CDR1 and CDR2: SGHNT and YYREEE (reference sequence). Trimming took 4 bases from V and 1 from J; bases not matched to a gene: 6. This CDR3 region has 15 residues.

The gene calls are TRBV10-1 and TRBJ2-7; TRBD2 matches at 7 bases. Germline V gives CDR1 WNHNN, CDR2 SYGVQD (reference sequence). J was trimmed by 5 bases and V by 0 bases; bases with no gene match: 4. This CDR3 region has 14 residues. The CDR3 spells CASSESLRENEQYF. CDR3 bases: TGCGCCAGCAGTGAGTCCTTGCGGGAGAACGAGCAGTACTTC.

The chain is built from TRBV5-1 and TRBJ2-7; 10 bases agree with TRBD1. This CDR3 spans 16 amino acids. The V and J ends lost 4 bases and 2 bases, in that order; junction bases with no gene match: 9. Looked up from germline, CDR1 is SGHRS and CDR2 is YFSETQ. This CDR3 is CASSKTTGTGAYEQYF. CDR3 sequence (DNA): TGCGCCAGCAGCAAGACAACCGGGACAGGGGCCTACGAGCAGTACTTC.

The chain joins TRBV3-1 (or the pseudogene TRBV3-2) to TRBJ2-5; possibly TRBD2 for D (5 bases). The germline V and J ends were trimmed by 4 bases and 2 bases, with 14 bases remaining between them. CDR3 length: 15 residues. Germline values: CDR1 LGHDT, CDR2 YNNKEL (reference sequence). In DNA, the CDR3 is TGTGCCAGCAGCCCGACTATGGGCACACAAGAGACCCAGTACTTC. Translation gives CASSPTMGTQETQYF.

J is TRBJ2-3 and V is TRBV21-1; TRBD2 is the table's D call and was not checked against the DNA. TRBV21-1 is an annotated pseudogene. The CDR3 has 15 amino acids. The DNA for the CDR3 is TGTGCCAGCAGCAAACCGACTAGCGATATGGATACGCAGTATTTT. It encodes CASSKPTSDMDTQYF.

Here the CDR3 DNA reads TGTGCCAGTAGTATTGGGCTTAGCAACAATGAGCAGTTCTTC. Translating it yields CASSIGLSNNEQFF. The chain employs TRBV19 and TRBJ2-1; D call uncertain. Trimming cost V 3 bases and J 5 bases, with 11 bases left between them. The germline gives CDR1 LNHDA, CDR2 SQIVND (reference sequence). The CDR3 sequence is 14 residues long.

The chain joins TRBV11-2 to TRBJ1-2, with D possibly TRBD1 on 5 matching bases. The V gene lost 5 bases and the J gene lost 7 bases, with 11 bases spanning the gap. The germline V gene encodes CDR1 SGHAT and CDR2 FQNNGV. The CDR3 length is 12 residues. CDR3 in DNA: TGTGCCAGCAGCCAACGGGGGGGTGGCTACACCTTC. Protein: CASSQRGGGYTF.

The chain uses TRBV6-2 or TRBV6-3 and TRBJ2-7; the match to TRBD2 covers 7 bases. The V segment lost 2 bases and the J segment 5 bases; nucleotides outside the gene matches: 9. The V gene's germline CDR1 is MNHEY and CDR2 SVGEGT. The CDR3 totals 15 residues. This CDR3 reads CASSYLLAGEDEQYF. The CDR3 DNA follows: TGTGCCAGCAGTTACCTTTTGGCGGGAGAGGACGAGCAGTACTTC.

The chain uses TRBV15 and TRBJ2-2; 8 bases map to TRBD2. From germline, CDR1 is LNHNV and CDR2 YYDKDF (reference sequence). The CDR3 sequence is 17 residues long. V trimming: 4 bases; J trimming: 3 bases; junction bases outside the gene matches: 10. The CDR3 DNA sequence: TGTGCCACCAGCATGGGACTAGGTACCTCCGACACCGGGGAGCTGTTTTTT. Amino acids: CATSMGLGTSDTGELFF. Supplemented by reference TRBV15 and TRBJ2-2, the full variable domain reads DAMVIQNPRYQVTQFGKPVTLSCSQTLNHNVMYWYQQKSSQAPKLLFHYYDKDFNNEADTPDNFQSRRPNTSFCFLDIRSPGLGDTAMYLCATSMGLGTSDTGELFFGEGSRLTVL.

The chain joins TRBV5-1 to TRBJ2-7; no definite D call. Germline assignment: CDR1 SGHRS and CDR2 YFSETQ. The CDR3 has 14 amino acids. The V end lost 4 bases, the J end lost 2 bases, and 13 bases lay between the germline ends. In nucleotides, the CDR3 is TGCGCCAGCAGCAAGTCCCTCGTGGCCTACGAGCAGTACTTC. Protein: CASSKSLVAYEQYF.

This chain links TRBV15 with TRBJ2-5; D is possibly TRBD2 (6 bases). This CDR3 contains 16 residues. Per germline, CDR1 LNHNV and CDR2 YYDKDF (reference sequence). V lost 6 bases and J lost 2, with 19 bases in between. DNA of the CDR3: TGTGCCACCAGAGACGGGAGCGACACCTTACAAGAGACCCAGTACTTC. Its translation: CATRDGSDTLQETQYF.

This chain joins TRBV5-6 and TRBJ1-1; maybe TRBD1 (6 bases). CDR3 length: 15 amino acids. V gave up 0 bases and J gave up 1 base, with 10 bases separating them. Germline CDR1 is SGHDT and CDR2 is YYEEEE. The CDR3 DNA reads TGTGCCAGCAGCTTGGGTGGCAGGGGGAACACTGAAGCTTTCTTT. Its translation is CASSLGGRGNTEAFF.

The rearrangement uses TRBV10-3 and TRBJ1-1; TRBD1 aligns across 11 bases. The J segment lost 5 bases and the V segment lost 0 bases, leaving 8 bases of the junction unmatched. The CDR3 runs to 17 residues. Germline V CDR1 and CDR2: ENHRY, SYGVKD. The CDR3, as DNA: TGTGCCATCAGTGAGTCGATGGTGGGACAGGGGGTAACTGAAGCTTTCTTT. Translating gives CAISESMVGQGVTEAFF.

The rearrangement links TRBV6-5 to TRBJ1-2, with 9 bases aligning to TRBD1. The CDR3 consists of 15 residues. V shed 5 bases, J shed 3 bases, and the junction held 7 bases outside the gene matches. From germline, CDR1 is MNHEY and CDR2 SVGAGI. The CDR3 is CASSPTGQGYYGYTF. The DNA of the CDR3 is TGTGCCAGCAGTCCAACCGGACAGGGGTACTATGGCTACACCTTC.